This TCR beta chain was profiled in a study of T cell clones after liver transplantation. Notes on this clone: The antigen is unknown.

Study outcomes and limitations: Rather than being deleted, graft donor-reactive T cells may have moved into the graft.

The germline V gene encodes CDR1 SGHTA and CDR2 FQGNSA. The CDR3 has 14 residues. The V end lost 6 bases, the J end lost 5 bases, and 16 bases lay between the germline ends. Assay: immunoSEQ multiplex PCR; the TCRdb copy retains only in-frame clones and omits some. Of roughly 55,000 clones listed, approximately 88% are singletons. The chain links TRBV7-2 to TRBJ2-5; D not resolved. Sequencing used CD4+ T cells from blood, obtained before liver transplant. The clonotype originates from a human donor who received a liver transplant. CDR3 sequence: CASSLAIAVETQYF. CDR3 nucleotide sequence: TGTGCCAGCAGTCTTGCGATAGCTGTGGAGACCCAGTACTTC.